The 27 T cell receptor beta chains in this list originate from one sample, sequenced in a study of cytomegalovirus exposure and HLA in healthy donors. Amplification used 60 Vbeta primers and 13 Jbeta primers. Here immunoSEQ multiplex PCR was the method, and the copy in TCRdb shows in-frame clones only, minus some. The repertoire includes 55,000 to 80,000 clones, about 74% of them detected once, and 20% to 25% sits in the top ten. Sample: PBMCs. The receptor source for this set is a woman between 25 and 40 years old in good health and CMV-seropositive.

The chain has TRBV10-3 and TRBJ2-7; 10 nucleotides match TRBD2. This CDR3 comprises 14 residues. V trimming: 6 bases; J trimming: 4 bases; junction bases outside the gene matches: 6. Germline CDR1 reads ENHRY; CDR2 reads SYGVKD. CDR3 sequence: CAIRPSGRPYEQYF. CDR3 in DNA: TGTGCCATCAGACCTAGCGGGAGACCATACGAGCAGTACTTC.

V and J are TRBV4-1 and TRBJ2-6; 9 bases agree with TRBD1. The CDR3 is 16 amino acids. Losses at the gene ends were 4 bases for V and 2 bases for J; bases not matched to a gene: 3. Germline CDR1 MGHRA, CDR2 YSYEKL. The CDR3 sequence: CASSPTGGPGANVLTF. CDR3 in DNA: TGCGCCAGCAGCCCGACAGGGGGACCTGGGGCCAACGTCCTGACTTTC.

The CDR3 loop reads CASSSGVGYNEQFF. The DNA for the CDR3 is TGCGCCAGCAGCTCGGGAGTAGGCTACAATGAGCAGTTCTTC. The rearrangement joins TRBV5-1 to TRBJ2-1; tentatively, D is TRBD2 (6 bases). Trimming took off 3 bases at V and 3 bases at J, with 10 bases between the two ends. Germline V lookup: CDR1 SGHRS, CDR2 YFSETQ. The CDR3 has 14 residues.

The V call is TRBV6-5, the J call TRBJ1-5; TRBD1 agrees at 7 bases. The ends lost 5 bases at V and 6 bases at J; junction bases unmatched: 7. Per the germline V gene, CDR1 is MNHEY and CDR2 is SVGAGI. CDR3 length: 14 amino acids. The CDR3 reads CASSQGGGGQPQHF. The CDR3 DNA sequence: TGTGCCAGCAGTCAGGGGGGTGGGGGTCAGCCCCAGCATTTT.

On this clone: Sequence at one end of the junction differs from germline and may be a read error. The rearrangement links TRBV7-7 to TRBJ2-5, with D maybe TRBD2 (5 bases). The germline gives CDR1 SSHAT, CDR2 FNYEAQ (reference sequence). There are 14 residues in the CDR3. The CDR3 sequence is CASSLGRAQETQYF. CDR3 DNA sequence: TGTGCTAGCAGCTTAGGGCGGGCCCAAGAGACCCAGTACTTC. Full variable domain (rest looked up from reference TRBV7-7 and TRBJ2-5): GAGVSQSPRYKVTKRGQDVTLRCDPISSHATLYWYQQALGQGPEFLTYFNYEAQPDKSGLPSDRFSAERPEGSISTLTIQRTEQRDSAMYRCASSLGRAQETQYFGPGTRLLVL.

The rearrangement links TRBV28 to TRBJ1-2; D unclear. Looked up from germline, CDR1 is MDHEN and CDR2 is SYDVKM. The CDR3 totals 16 residues. The germline V and J ends were trimmed by 6 bases and 5 bases, with 22 bases remaining between them. The CDR3 nucleotides are TGTGCCAGCAGCCAACAATTCGGGGATTCCAGATATGGCTACACCTTC. Its translation: CASSQQFGDSRYGYTF.

This clone was seen only a few times. V gene TRBV6-1 combines with J gene TRBJ1-1; TRBD1 matches 7 bases. CDR3 length equals 13 residues. Germline V gene sequence: CDR1 MNHNS, CDR2 SASEGT. The V segment lost 6 bases and the J segment 4 bases; nucleotides outside the gene matches: 5. The CDR3 loop is CASRYRGGTEAFF. The DNA for the CDR3 is TGTGCCAGCAGGTACAGGGGAGGCACTGAAGCTTTCTTT.

This clone was picked up a small number of times. The chain has TRBV5-4 and TRBJ2-7, with unresolved D. Looked up from germline, CDR1 is SGHNT and CDR2 is YYREEE (reference sequence). Trimming removed 0 bases at V and 1 base at J, with 5 bases between. The CDR3 totals 13 residues. This CDR3 is CASSLGQSYEQYF. CDR3 DNA: TGTGCCAGCAGCTTGGGGCAATCCTACGAGCAGTACTTC.

The gene calls are TRBV11-2 and TRBJ1-1; a weak D match, TRBD1 (5 bases). The CDR3 runs 12 residues. The germline V gene has CDR1 SGHAT and CDR2 FQNNGV. V lost 0 bases and J 8 bases, leaving 7 bases between the germline ends. CDR3 amino acids: CASSLDWGEAFF. DNA of the CDR3: TGTGCCAGCAGCTTAGATTGGGGCGAAGCTTTCTTT.

The genes are TRBV6-6 and TRBJ1-2; weak D call: TRBD1 (6 bases). With 7 bases removed from V and 0 bases from J, the gap between germline ends came to 18 bases. CDR3 length: 16 residues. The germline gives CDR1 MNHNY, CDR2 SVGAGI (reference sequence). CDR3 in amino acids: CASNRPSGASNYGYTF. CDR3 DNA: TGTGCCAGCAACCGACCCTCAGGGGCATCTAACTATGGCTACACCTTC.

The V call is TRBV19, the J call TRBJ1-2, with TRBD1 matching 9 bases. The J segment lost 4 bases and the V segment lost 6 bases, leaving 6 bases of the junction unmatched. This CDR3 has 14 residues. The germline CDR1 and CDR2 sequences are LNHDA and SQIVND (reference sequence). CDR3 DNA sequence: TGTGCCAGTAGGGACAGGGGATCGAGCTATGGCTACACCTTC. Amino acids: CASRDRGSSYGYTF.

V is TRBV10-3 and J is TRBJ1-5, with 7 bases fitting TRBD1. The CDR3 contains 15 residues. V was pared by 5 bases and J by 5 bases, with 9 bases of the junction left unmatched. CDR1 and CDR2 from the germline V gene are ENHRY and SYGVKD. Here the CDR3 reads CAISSGTESYQPQHF. The CDR3 DNA follows: TGTGCCATCAGTTCCGGGACAGAGAGTTATCAGCCCCAGCATTTT.

The rearrangement links TRBV25-1 to TRBJ1-1, with TRBD1 as a possible D gene (5 bases). V was clipped by 4 bases and J by 4 bases, with 13 bases between them. Germline-derived CDR1 and CDR2 are MGHDK and SYGVNS. The CDR3 sequence is 14 residues long. The CDR3 loop is CASSVRGVITEAFF. The CDR3 DNA is TGTGCCAGCAGTGTACGGGGGGTCATCACTGAAGCTTTCTTT.

The chain couples TRBV5-4 to TRBJ2-7, with TRBD2 identical over 9 bases. Germline values: CDR1 SGHNT, CDR2 YYREEE (reference sequence). CDR3 length: 15 residues. Trimming took 4 bases from V and 2 from J; bases not matched to a gene: 7. CDR3 sequence (DNA): TGTGCCAGCAGCCCTCAGGCTAGCGGGACCTACGAGCAGTACTTC. Amino acid sequence: CASSPQASGTYEQYF.

The V gene is TRBV2, the J gene TRBJ1-1; D is ambiguous. The V and J ends lost 4 bases and 4 bases respectively, with 7 bases between them. The germline V gene has CDR1 SNHLY and CDR2 FYNNEI. CDR3 size: 12 residues. CDR3 amino acids: CASSVETTEAFF. The CDR3, as DNA: TGTGCCAGCAGTGTGGAGACCACTGAAGCTTTCTTT.

The sample holds a few counts of this clone. The rearrangement links TRBV5-6 to TRBJ2-1, with a possible D match to TRBD2 (5 bases). The germline CDR1 and CDR2 sequences are SGHDT and YYEEEE. The CDR3 has 14 amino acids. Trimming cost V 3 bases and J 10 bases, with 17 bases left between them. DNA for the CDR3: TGTGCCAGCAGCTCGACTGGAGAGGGTCTCGAGCAGTTCTTC. This translates into CASSSTGEGLEQFF.

The chain carries TRBV7-9 and TRBJ1-1; D might be TRBD1 (6 bases). The CDR3 is 17 amino acids. Trimming left V 5 bases short and J 10 bases short, with 29 bases between. Germline V gene lookup returns CDR1 SEHNR and CDR2 FQNEAQ (reference sequence). CDR3 sequence: CASSLERQAFGNVRAFF. For the CDR3, the DNA is TGTGCCAGCAGCCTGGAACGACAGGCTTTCGGTAATGTTAGAGCTTTCTTT.

The rearrangement links TRBV6-1 to TRBJ1-1; no reliable D call. Trimming shortened V by 5 bases and J by 4 bases, and 14 bases separated the two germline ends. Per germline, CDR1 MNHNS and CDR2 SASEGT. The CDR3 is 14 residues long. The CDR3 loop is CASSLPQVPTEAFF. The CDR3 nucleotides read TGTGCCAGCAGTCTTCCTCAGGTGCCCACTGAAGCTTTCTTT.

The table lists this clone with a few counts. The J gene is TRBJ2-1, the V gene TRBV6-1; TRBD1 is a possible D gene (5 bases). V was pared by 9 bases and J by 9 bases, with 15 bases between. Germline loops: CDR1 MNHNS, CDR2 SASEGT. This CDR3 spans 12 amino acids. In DNA, the CDR3 is TGTGCCAGGGTCAGGGCCTTGGGTGAGCAGTTCTTC. Amino acids: CARVRALGEQFF.

The CDR3 protein is CASGKGPGSSYEQYF. CDR3 DNA: TGTGCCAGCGGTAAAGGGCCAGGATCTTCCTACGAGCAGTACTTC. The chain is built from TRBV21-1 and TRBJ2-7; the DNA was not compared with TRBD1, the D call given in the table. TRBV21-1 is a documented pseudogene. This CDR3 is 15 amino acids long.

The chain combines TRBV30 with TRBJ2-7; possibly TRBD1 for D (7 bases). This CDR3 contains 12 residues. With 2 bases removed from V and 6 bases from J, the gap between germline ends came to 11 bases. Germline V lookup: CDR1 GTSNPN, CDR2 SVGIG (reference sequence). Written as DNA, the CDR3 is TGTGCCTGGAGTCAGGGGGGAGGCGAGCAGTACTTC. Its translation is CAWSQGGGEQYF.

This chain uses TRBV6-6 with TRBJ2-7, with D possibly matching TRBD1 (6 bases). CDR3 length: 13 residues. V lost 6 bases, J lost 5 bases, and 14 bases lay in between. Germline-derived CDR1 and CDR2 are MNHNY and SVGAGI (reference sequence). CDR3 region: CASRVRGFDEQYF. The CDR3 DNA reads as TGTGCCAGCAGGGTAAGGGGGTTCGACGAGCAGTACTTC.

This chain uses TRBV4-3 with TRBJ2-7; D is unclear. V dropped 0 bases and J dropped 7 bases, with 19 bases sitting between them. The CDR3 length is 16 residues. CDR1 and CDR2 from the germline V gene are LGHNA and YSLEER. CDR3: CASSQDLRLVVFEQYF. CDR3 nucleotide sequence: TGCGCCAGCAGCCAAGATCTCCGGCTAGTTGTCTTTGAGCAGTACTTC.

The sample holds one count of this clone. The gene calls are TRBV4-1 and TRBJ1-5, with D uncertain. The CDR3 extends over 17 amino acids. Germline CDR1 and CDR2: MGHRA and YSYEKL. The germline V and J ends were trimmed by 4 bases and 0 bases, with 16 bases remaining between them. The CDR3 DNA is TGCGCCAGCAGCCCTCTTTACTATGGAAATAGCAATCAGCCCCAGCATTTT. Its protein product is CASSPLYYGNSNQPQHF.

V and J are TRBV10-3 and TRBJ1-1; 9 bases are shared with TRBD1. Germline V gives CDR1 ENHRY, CDR2 SYGVKD. CDR3 length equals 15 residues. V was pared by 5 bases and J by 5 bases, with 9 bases of the junction left unmatched. Here the CDR3 reads CAISPQGQGGTEAFF. The DNA for the CDR3 is TGTGCCATCAGTCCCCAGGGACAGGGAGGAACTGAAGCTTTCTTT.

DNA for the CDR3: TGCGCCAGCAGCCAAGACGGGCGGGGGGCAGGGGCTGAAGCTTTCTTT. Its translation is CASSQDGRGAGAEAFF. The chain couples TRBV4-3 to TRBJ1-1, with D possibly being TRBD1 (6 bases). The V gene's germline CDR1 is LGHNA and CDR2 YSLEER. Trimming pared 0 bases from V and 6 bases from J, leaving 17 bases between. The CDR3 runs 16 residues.

The chain carries TRBV30 and TRBJ2-1, with TRBD2 matching 9 bases. CDR3 length: 15 residues. V gave up 3 bases and J gave up 4 bases; unmatched junction bases: 7. Germline V CDR1 and CDR2: GTSNPN, SVGIG (reference sequence). The CDR3 here is CAWSVGTSLYNEQFF. The CDR3 nucleotides read TGTGCCTGGAGCGTCGGGACTAGCCTATACAATGAGCAGTTCTTC.